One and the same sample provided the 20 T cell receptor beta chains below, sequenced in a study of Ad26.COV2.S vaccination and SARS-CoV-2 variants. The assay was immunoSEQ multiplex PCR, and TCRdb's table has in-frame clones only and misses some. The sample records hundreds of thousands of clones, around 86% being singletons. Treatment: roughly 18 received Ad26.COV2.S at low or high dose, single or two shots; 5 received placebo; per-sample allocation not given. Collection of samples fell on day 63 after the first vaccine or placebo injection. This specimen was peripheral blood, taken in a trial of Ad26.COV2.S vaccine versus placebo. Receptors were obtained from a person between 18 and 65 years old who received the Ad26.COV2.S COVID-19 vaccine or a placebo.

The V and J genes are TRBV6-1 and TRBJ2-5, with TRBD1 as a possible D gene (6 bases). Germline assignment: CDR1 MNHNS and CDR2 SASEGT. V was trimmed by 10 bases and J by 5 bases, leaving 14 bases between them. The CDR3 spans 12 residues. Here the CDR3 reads CATEGVRETQYF. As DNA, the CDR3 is TGTGCCACCGAGGGGGTAAGGGAGACCCAGTACTTC.

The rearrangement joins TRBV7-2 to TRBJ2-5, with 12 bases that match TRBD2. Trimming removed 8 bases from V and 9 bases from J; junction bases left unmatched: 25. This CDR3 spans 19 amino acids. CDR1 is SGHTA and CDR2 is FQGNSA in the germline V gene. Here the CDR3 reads CASPGPGTSTSGGPLAQYF. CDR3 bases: TGTGCCAGCCCCGGCCCCGGGACATCAACTAGCGGGGGGCCCTTGGCCCAGTACTTC.

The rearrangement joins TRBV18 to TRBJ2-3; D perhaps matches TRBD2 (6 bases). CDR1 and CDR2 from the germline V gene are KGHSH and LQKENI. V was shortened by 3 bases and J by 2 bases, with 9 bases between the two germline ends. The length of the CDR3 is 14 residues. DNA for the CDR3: TGTGCCAGCTCACCGTGGGGGGACACAGATACGCAGTATTTT. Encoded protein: CASSPWGDTDTQYF. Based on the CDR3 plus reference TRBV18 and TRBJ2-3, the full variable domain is NAGVMQNPRHLVRRRGQEARLRCSPMKGHSHVYWYRQLPEEGLKFMVYLQKENIIDESGMPKERFSAEFPKEGPSILRIQQVVRGDSAAYFCASSPWGDTDTQYFGPGTRLTVL.

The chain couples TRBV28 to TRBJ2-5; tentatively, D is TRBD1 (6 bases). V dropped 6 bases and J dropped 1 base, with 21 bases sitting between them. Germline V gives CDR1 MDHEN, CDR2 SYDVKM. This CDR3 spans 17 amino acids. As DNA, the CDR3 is TGTGCCAGCAGCCCCCCCACAGGGCTCGAGGTCCAAGAGACCCAGTACTTC. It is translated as CASSPPTGLEVQETQYF.

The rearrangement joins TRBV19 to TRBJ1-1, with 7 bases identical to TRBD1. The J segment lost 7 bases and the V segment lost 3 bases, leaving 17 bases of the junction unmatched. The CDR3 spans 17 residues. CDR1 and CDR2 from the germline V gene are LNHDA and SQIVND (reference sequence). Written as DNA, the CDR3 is TGTGCCAGTAGTATGGTTCGGCAGGGGGTCGGCATGCATGAAGCTTTCTTT. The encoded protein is CASSMVRQGVGMHEAFF.

The CDR3 bases are TGCGCCAGCAGCTTGGCAAGTTCGTTCCAAGAGACCCAGTACTTC. Translated: CASSLASSFQETQYF. The J gene is TRBJ2-5, the V gene TRBV5-1; D is ambiguous. The CDR3 length is 15 residues. Per germline, CDR1 SGHRS and CDR2 YFSETQ. Between the trimmed V and J ends, which lost 0 bases and 1 base, there was a span of 10 bases.

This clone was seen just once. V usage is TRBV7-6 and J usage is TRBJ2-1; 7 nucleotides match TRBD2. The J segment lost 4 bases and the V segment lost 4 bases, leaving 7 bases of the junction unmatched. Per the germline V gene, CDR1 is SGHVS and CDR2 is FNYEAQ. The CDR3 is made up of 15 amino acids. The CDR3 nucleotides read TGTGCCAGCAGCTCCGGAGCGGGGCCGTACAATGAGCAGTTCTTC. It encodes CASSSGAGPYNEQFF.

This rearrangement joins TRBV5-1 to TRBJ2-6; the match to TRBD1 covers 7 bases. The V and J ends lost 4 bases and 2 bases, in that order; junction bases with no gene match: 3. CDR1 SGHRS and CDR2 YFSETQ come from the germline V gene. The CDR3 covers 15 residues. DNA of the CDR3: TGCGCCAGCAGCCCAGGACAGGCTGGGGCCAACGTCCTGACTTTC. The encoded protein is CASSPGQAGANVLTF.

The CDR3 bases are TGTGCCAGCAGTTACCCGAACAGTCCCCACGAGCAGTACTTC. This gives the protein CASSYPNSPHEQYF. This chain connects TRBV6-2 or TRBV6-3 to TRBJ2-7; D unresolved. The V and J ends lost 2 bases and 5 bases respectively, with 13 bases between them. The germline gives CDR1 MNHEY, CDR2 SVGEGT. CDR3 length: 14 amino acids.

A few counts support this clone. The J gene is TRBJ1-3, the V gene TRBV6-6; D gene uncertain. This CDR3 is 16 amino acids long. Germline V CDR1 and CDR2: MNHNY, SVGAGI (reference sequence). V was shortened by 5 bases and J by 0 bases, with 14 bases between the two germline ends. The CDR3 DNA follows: TGTGCCAGCAGTCTCGAGCCGGGTTCCTCTGGAAACACCATATATTTT. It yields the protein CASSLEPGSSGNTIYF.

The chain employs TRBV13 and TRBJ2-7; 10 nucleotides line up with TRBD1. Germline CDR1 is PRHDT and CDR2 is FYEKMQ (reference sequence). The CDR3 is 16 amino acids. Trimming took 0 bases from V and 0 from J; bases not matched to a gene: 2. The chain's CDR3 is CASSLGGQGVSYEQYF. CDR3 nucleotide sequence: TGTGCCAGCAGCTTAGGAGGACAGGGGGTCTCCTACGAGCAGTACTTC. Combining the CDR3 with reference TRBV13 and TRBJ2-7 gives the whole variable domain AAGVIQSPRHLIKEKRETATLKCYPIPRHDTVYWYQQGPGQDPQFLISFYEKMQSDKGSIPDRFSAQQFSDYHSELNMSSLELGDSALYFCASSLGGQGVSYEQYFGPGTRLTVT.

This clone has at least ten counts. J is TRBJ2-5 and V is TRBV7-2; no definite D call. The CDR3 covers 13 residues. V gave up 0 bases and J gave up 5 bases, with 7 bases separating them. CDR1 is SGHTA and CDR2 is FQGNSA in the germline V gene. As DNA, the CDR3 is TGTGCCAGCAGCTTAGCGTCTAGGGAGACCCAGTACTTC. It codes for CASSLASRETQYF.

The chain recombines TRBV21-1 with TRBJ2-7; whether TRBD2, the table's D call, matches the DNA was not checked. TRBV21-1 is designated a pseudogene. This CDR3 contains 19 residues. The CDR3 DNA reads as TGTGCCAGCAGCAAAGAGTGGAATAGCGGGGGCGTTAGCTCCTACGAGCAGTACTTC. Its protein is CASSKEWNSGGVSSYEQYF.

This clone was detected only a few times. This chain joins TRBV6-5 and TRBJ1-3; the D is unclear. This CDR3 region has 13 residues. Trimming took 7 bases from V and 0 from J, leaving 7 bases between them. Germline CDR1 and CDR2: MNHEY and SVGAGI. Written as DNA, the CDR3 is TGTGCCAGCAAGCCCGGCTCTGGAAACACCATATATTTT. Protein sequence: CASKPGSGNTIYF.

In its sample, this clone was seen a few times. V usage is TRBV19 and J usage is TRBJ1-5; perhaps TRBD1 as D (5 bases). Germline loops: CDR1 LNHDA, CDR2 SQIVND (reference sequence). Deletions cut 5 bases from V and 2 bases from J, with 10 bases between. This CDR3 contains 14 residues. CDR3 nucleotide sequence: TGTGCCAGTAGTTTCAGGGATGGCAATCAGCCCCAGCATTTT. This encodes CASSFRDGNQPQHF.

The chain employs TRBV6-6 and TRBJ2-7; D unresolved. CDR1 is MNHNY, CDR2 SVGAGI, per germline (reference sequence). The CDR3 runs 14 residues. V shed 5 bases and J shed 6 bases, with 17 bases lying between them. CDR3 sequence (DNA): TGTGCCAGCAGTCGGAGCGCAAAGTCGCCCGAGCAGTACTTC. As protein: CASSRSAKSPEQYF.

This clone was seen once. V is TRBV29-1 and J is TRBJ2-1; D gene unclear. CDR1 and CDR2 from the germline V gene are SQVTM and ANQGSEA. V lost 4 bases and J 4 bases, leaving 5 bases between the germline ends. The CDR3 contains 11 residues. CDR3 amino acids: CSVGGYNEQFF. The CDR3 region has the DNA TGCAGCGTTGGAGGATACAATGAGCAGTTCTTC.

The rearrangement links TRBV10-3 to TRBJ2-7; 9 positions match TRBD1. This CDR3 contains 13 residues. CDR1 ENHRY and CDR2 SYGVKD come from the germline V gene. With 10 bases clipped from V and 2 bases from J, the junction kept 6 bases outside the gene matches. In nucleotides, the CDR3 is TGTGCCACCCGGGACAGGGTCACCTACGAGCAGTACTTC. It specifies CATRDRVTYEQYF.

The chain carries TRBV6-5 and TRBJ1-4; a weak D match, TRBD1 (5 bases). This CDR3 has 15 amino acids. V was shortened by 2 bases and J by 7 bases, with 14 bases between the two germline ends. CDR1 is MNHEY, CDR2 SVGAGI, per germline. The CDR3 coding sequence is TGTGCCAGCAGTTACGAGAGCCAGGGCTTTGAAAAACTGTTTTTT. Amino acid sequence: CASSYESQGFEKLFF.

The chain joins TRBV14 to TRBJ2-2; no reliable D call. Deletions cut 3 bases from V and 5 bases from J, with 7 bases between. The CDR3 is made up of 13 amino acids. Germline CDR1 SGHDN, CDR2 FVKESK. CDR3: CASSQGGTGELFF. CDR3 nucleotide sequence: TGTGCCAGCAGCCAGGGTGGGACCGGGGAGCTGTTTTTT.